This TCR beta chain appears in the sequencing data of a study of blood T cell repertoires in COVID-19. Study-level information: Sites in the United States, Italy and Spain provided acute and convalescent COVID-19 samples. Sources were T cells, B-cell-depleted T cells, or PBMCs; the material itself was cDNA or gDNA.

The length of the CDR3 is 15 residues. The V gene's germline CDR1 is DFQATT and CDR2 SNEGSKA (reference sequence). V lost 3 bases to trimming and J lost 0 bases; unmatched junction nucleotides: 2. In the original analysis: Quantification of nucleated cells was approximated via reference gene primer amplification. This table comes from immunoSEQ multiplex PCR, and its TCRdb copy is limited to in-frame clones, with some not included. Clonal size and the V and J genes are those of that table, whereas D and trimming came from the DNA. Of 25,000 to 35,000 clones listed, 72% are singletons. The sample consisted of peripheral blood. This receptor was obtained from a boy under 10 years old with active or convalescent COVID-19. The rearrangement uses TRBV20-1 and TRBJ2-3; 11 positions agree with TRBD2. The CDR3 DNA reads as TGCAGTGCTAGTGGGACTAGCGGCAGCACAGATACGCAGTATTTT. Protein product: CSASGTSGSTDTQYF.